What follows are 27 T cell receptor beta chains derived from one specimen sequenced in a study of T cell repertoires in cytomegalovirus infection. TCRdb re-called the reads with MiXCR, one entry per CDR3 protein. This sample has fewer than 250,000 distinct CDR3 sequences; approximately 13% occur once, and the top ten carry 1.6%. The source material was PBMCs. Receptors originate from a human donor in good health (CMV status not recorded). Some clones in this sample may be carry-over from other donors' samples.

V usage is TRBV6-6 and J usage is TRBJ1-4, with 11 bases identical to TRBD1. This CDR3 is built from 16 residues. The V and J ends lost 6 bases and 8 bases, in that order; junction bases with no gene match: 11. CDR1 MNHNY and CDR2 SVGAGI come from the germline V gene (reference sequence). In nucleotides, the CDR3 is TGTGCCAGCAGAAGGACAGGGGGCGCGATTGGGGAAAAACTGTTTTTT. Its protein is CASRRTGGAIGEKLFF.

CDR3 nucleotides: TGTGCCAGCAGCTCTACTTGGAGCACAGATACGCAGTATTTT. Its protein product is CASSSTWSTDTQYF. The chain links TRBV5-4 to TRBJ2-3; no reliable D call. From germline, CDR1 is SGHNT and CDR2 YYREEE (reference sequence). CDR3 length: 14 residues. Trimming removed 3 bases at V and 0 bases at J, with 8 bases between.

This clonotype was seen many times. The chain employs TRBV7-8 and TRBJ1-5, with 8 bases that match TRBD1. Germline assignment: CDR1 SGHVS and CDR2 FQNEAQ. The CDR3 consists of 17 residues. Trimming cost V 4 bases and J 0 bases; bases outside gene matches: 8. This CDR3 reads CASSSGTGPNSNQPQHF. As DNA, the CDR3 is TGTGCCAGCAGCTCGGGGACAGGACCTAATAGCAATCAGCCCCAGCATTTT.

This clonotype was counted at least ten times. This chain connects TRBV7-8 to TRBJ1-2; D uncertain. V lost 4 bases, J lost 4 bases, and 10 bases lay in between. Germline V CDR1 and CDR2: SGHVS, FQNEAQ. The CDR3 extends over 13 amino acids. CDR3 in DNA: TGTGCCAGCAGCTACGTCCAGTCCTATGGCTACACCTTC. It translates to CASSYVQSYGYTF.

In its sample, this clonotype was seen many times. The chain joins TRBV7-8 to TRBJ2-5, with a weak D call TRBD2 (5 bases). This CDR3 is built from 16 residues. The germline V gene encodes CDR1 SGHVS and CDR2 FQNEAQ. V lost 0 bases to trimming and J lost 5 bases, with 16 bases between them. Written as DNA, the CDR3 is TGTGCCAGCAGCTTAGCTGTAGGTCAACCGGGGGAGACCCAGTACTTC. Protein sequence: CASSLAVGQPGETQYF.

This clonotype was seen at least ten times. The chain is built from TRBV7-2 and TRBJ2-5, with D possibly matching TRBD2 (6 bases). Trimming shortened V by 6 bases and J by 0 bases, and 20 bases separated the two germline ends. The CDR3 is 17 amino acids. Germline lookup yields CDR1 SGHTA and CDR2 FQGNSA. The CDR3 spells CASSRGRERRYQETQYF. The DNA of the CDR3 is TGTGCCAGCAGTCGAGGACGGGAGCGTCGGTACCAAGAGACCCAGTACTTC.

This clonotype was seen at least ten times. The rearrangement joins TRBV7-2 to TRBJ2-5, with TRBD2 matching over 8 bases. With 3 bases clipped from V and 4 bases from J, the junction kept 1 base outside the gene matches. CDR3 length: 13 amino acids. CDR1 is SGHTA, CDR2 FQGNSA, per germline. DNA for the CDR3: TGTGCCAGCAGCTTTAGCGGGGTAGAGACCCAGTACTTC. Translated, it gives CASSFSGVETQYF.

In its sample, this clonotype was seen a few times. The chain employs TRBV6-5 and TRBJ1-4; D not certain. The CDR3 runs to 13 residues. From germline, CDR1 is MNHEY and CDR2 SVGAGI. Deletions cut 3 bases from V and 5 bases from J, with 7 bases between. The CDR3 loop reads CASSYRSNEKLFF. CDR3 DNA: TGTGCCAGCAGTTATAGGTCGAATGAAAAACTGTTTTTT.

V gene TRBV28 combines with J gene TRBJ1-4; D is unclear. CDR3 length equals 13 residues. Trimming stripped 4 bases from V and 7 bases from J, with 10 bases between. Germline V CDR1 and CDR2: MDHEN, SYDVKM. The CDR3 region is CASSSYYSEKLFF. The CDR3, as DNA: TGTGCCAGCAGTTCATATTACAGTGAAAAACTGTTTTTT.

This clonotype came up a few times. The genes are TRBV12-3 or TRBV12-4 and TRBJ1-1, with D perhaps matching TRBD1 (5 bases). V lost 1 base to trimming and J lost 7 bases, with 16 bases between them. This CDR3 spans 15 amino acids. CDR3: CASSLERGDLGEAFF. The DNA of the CDR3 is TGTGCCAGCAGTTTAGAACGGGGCGACTTGGGTGAAGCTTTCTTT.

This clonotype has a handful of counts. The V gene is TRBV6-2 or TRBV6-3, the J gene TRBJ2-1, with 12 bases matching TRBD2. The CDR3 sequence is 16 residues long. Germline V lookup: CDR1 MNHEY, CDR2 SVGEGT. V shed 5 bases and J 8 bases; nucleotides not matched to a gene: 10. This CDR3 reads CASSGLAGGPGHEQFF. The CDR3 nucleotides read TGTGCCAGCAGTGGGCTAGCGGGAGGGCCGGGGCATGAGCAGTTCTTC.

This sequence joins TRBV7-3 and TRBJ2-2, with D perhaps TRBD1 (5 bases). Germline-derived CDR1 and CDR2 are SGHTA and FQGTGA. The CDR3 has 15 residues. Trimming shortened V by 5 bases and J by 2 bases, and 12 bases separated the two germline ends. The CDR3 sequence is CASSPQGHNTGELFF. CDR3 DNA sequence: TGTGCCAGCAGCCCCCAGGGCCATAACACCGGGGAGCTGTTTTTT.

The chain combines TRBV10-3 with TRBJ1-4; no firm D call. The V end was cut by 5 bases, the J end by 0 bases, with 1 base between. CDR3 size: 12 residues. The germline V gene encodes CDR1 ENHRY and CDR2 SYGVKD. CDR3 in DNA: TGTGCCATCAGTCCAACTAATGAAAAACTGTTTTTT. Its translation: CAISPTNEKLFF.

This clonotype was seen many times. This sequence joins TRBV7-2 and TRBJ2-1, with D unclear. The CDR3 sequence is 16 residues long. Trimming stripped 1 base from V and 0 bases from J, with 10 bases between. Looked up from germline, CDR1 is SGHTA and CDR2 is FQGNSA. The CDR3 DNA reads TGTGCCAGCAGCTTAGGACCTCCGAGCTCCTACAATGAGCAGTTCTTC. Amino acids: CASSLGPPSSYNEQFF. Using reference TRBV7-2 and TRBJ2-1 for the parts outside the CDR3, the full variable domain is GAGVSQSPSNKVTEKGKDVELRCDPISGHTALYWYRQSLGQGLEFLIYFQGNSAPDKSGLPSDRFSAERTGGSVSTLTIQRTQQEDSAVYLCASSLGPPSSYNEQFFGPGTRLTVL.

The gene calls are TRBV4-3 and TRBJ2-1; D is possibly TRBD1 (5 bases). V lost 2 bases and J 3 bases, leaving 11 bases between the germline ends. CDR3 length: 15 amino acids. Germline V lookup: CDR1 LGHNA, CDR2 YSLEER. CDR3 nucleotide sequence: TGCGCCAGCAGCCAAAAGGGGCCCTACTACAATGAGCAGTTCTTC. It translates to CASSQKGPYYNEQFF.

This clonotype was detected ten times or more. The J gene is TRBJ2-5, the V gene TRBV2, with D uncertain. From germline, CDR1 is SNHLY and CDR2 FYNNEI. V was cut by 6 bases and J by 5 bases, with 7 bases left in between. CDR3 size: 11 residues. CDR3 sequence: CASRGIETQYF. CDR3 nucleotide sequence: TGTGCCAGCAGAGGGATCGAGACCCAGTACTTC.

This clonotype has just a few counts. This chain links TRBV2 with TRBJ2-1; 8 bases agree with TRBD2. The V segment lost 6 bases and the J segment 6 bases; nucleotides outside the gene matches: 4. The CDR3 consists of 13 residues. Germline V gene data show CDR1 as SNHLY and CDR2 as FYNNEI. The CDR3 bases are TGTGCCAGCAGCCGGACTAGCCTCAATGAGCAGTTCTTC. Its translation: CASSRTSLNEQFF.

This clonotype was detected ten times or more. This rearrangement joins TRBV7-2 to TRBJ2-7; 11 bases map to TRBD2. From germline, CDR1 is SGHTA and CDR2 FQGNSA. CDR3 size: 15 residues. The ends lost 5 bases at V and 3 bases at J; junction bases unmatched: 6. CDR3 region: CASSPSGTSGYEQYF. CDR3 DNA: TGTGCCAGCAGCCCTAGCGGGACTAGCGGCTACGAGCAGTACTTC.

The J gene is TRBJ1-6, the V gene TRBV5-6; D ambiguous. V lost 0 bases, J lost 8 bases, and 6 bases lay in between. CDR3 size: 13 residues. Germline CDR1 SGHDT, CDR2 YYEEEE. CDR3 residues: CASSLGWDSPLHF. DNA of the CDR3: TGTGCCAGCAGCTTGGGGTGGGATTCACCCCTCCACTTT. Full variable domain (outside the CDR3, taken from reference TRBV5-6 and TRBJ1-6): DAGVTQSPTHLIKTRGQQVTLRCSPKSGHDTVSWYQQALGQGPQFIFQYYEEEERQRGNFPDRFSGHQFPNYSSELNVNALLLGDSALYLCASSLGWDSPLHFGNGTRLTVT.

This clonotype was seen only a few times. V is TRBV28 and J is TRBJ1-2; no clear D gene. The germline V gene has CDR1 MDHEN and CDR2 SYDVKM. The CDR3 is made up of 12 amino acids. Trimming took 7 bases from V and 6 from J, leaving 12 bases between them. The CDR3 coding sequence is TGTGCCAGCACTACCGGGGTGAATGGCTACACCTTC. Translated: CASTTGVNGYTF.

Many counts were recorded for this clonotype. The chain is built from TRBV7-2 and TRBJ2-1; D gene ambiguous. Germline V gives CDR1 SGHTA, CDR2 FQGNSA. The CDR3 runs 14 residues. The V and J ends lost 1 base and 4 bases respectively, with 8 bases between them. Written as DNA, the CDR3 is TGTGCCAGCAGCTTAGATGGCGGATACAATGAGCAGTTCTTC. The encoded protein is CASSLDGGYNEQFF.

The chain joins TRBV2 to TRBJ1-4; D call uncertain. The V end was cut by 7 bases, the J end by 0 bases, with 9 bases between. This CDR3 spans 14 amino acids. Per germline, CDR1 SNHLY and CDR2 FYNNEI. CDR3 region: CASTRIATNEKLFF. In DNA, the CDR3 is TGTGCCAGCACTCGGATTGCAACTAATGAAAAACTGTTTTTT.

This clonotype was seen more than once but under ten times. V usage is TRBV6-5 and J usage is TRBJ1-3, with 7 bases lining up with TRBD1. Germline trimming cut 6 bases from V and 4 bases from J; bases unmatched to any gene: 9. The CDR3 consists of 15 residues. Per germline, CDR1 MNHEY and CDR2 SVGAGI. The CDR3 region is CASSAYRGRGNTIYF. DNA of the CDR3: TGTGCCAGCAGCGCCTACAGGGGCCGGGGAAACACCATATATTTT.

This clonotype was observed a few times. The rearrangement links TRBV7-2 to TRBJ2-6, with 8 nucleotides matching TRBD1. Germline CDR1 SGHTA, CDR2 FQGNSA. The CDR3 contains 18 residues. The junction had 6 bases not matched to a gene; V was cut back by 2 bases and J by 0 bases. CDR3 amino acids: CASSLTGGSRSGANVLTF. The CDR3, as DNA: TGTGCCAGCAGCTTAACAGGGGGATCGCGCTCTGGGGCCAACGTCCTGACTTTC.

Ten or more counts support this clonotype. The gene calls are TRBV11-2 and TRBJ2-3, with TRBD2 matching 7 bases. Germline V lookup: CDR1 SGHAT, CDR2 FQNNGV. V shed 3 bases, J shed 1 base, and the junction held 1 base outside the gene matches. The CDR3 has 14 residues. The CDR3 loop reads CASSFAGGTDTQYF. The CDR3 DNA reads as TGTGCCAGCAGCTTCGCGGGGGGCACAGATACGCAGTATTTT.

Many counts were recorded for this clonotype. This chain joins TRBV7-2 and TRBJ1-4, with D tentatively TRBD1 (5 bases). This CDR3 has 15 residues. The ends were cut back, 5 bases at V and 7 bases at J, with 17 bases in the middle. Germline V gives CDR1 SGHTA, CDR2 FQGNSA. The CDR3: CASSPLGGEGEKLFF. CDR3 sequence (DNA): TGTGCCAGCAGCCCACTCGGAGGGGAGGGTGAAAAACTGTTTTTT.

V is TRBV29-1 and J is TRBJ2-3; 11 bases map to TRBD1. CDR1 is SQVTM, CDR2 ANQGSEA, per germline. This CDR3 has 15 amino acids. V dropped 2 bases and J dropped 6; count of bases not matched to a gene: 7. In DNA form, the CDR3 reads TGCAGCGTTGAAAAGGACAGGGGGCATTTGGATACGCAGTATTTT. This codes for CSVEKDRGHLDTQYF.